These T cell receptor beta chains were read from a single sample in a study of PD-L1 blockade in urothelial cancer. TCRdb's copy holds only in-frame clones and misses some; the assay was immunoSEQ multiplex PCR. The sample lists about 14,000 clones; roughly 88% were seen once. Sample: PBMCs, taken around atezolizumab (anti-PD-L1) treatment. These receptors came from a man in his 70s with urothelial cancer. Each CDR3 is given with its conserved first and last residue. The order of the fields is CDR3 protein, CDR3 DNA, V gene, J gene, clone size, D gene. D genes are given only for firm matches. Not all rows give a size; the values are once, few, many and, for expanded clones, a class.

CARTNRSGYEQYF	TGTGCCAGAACCAACCGGTCGGGCTACGAGCAGTACTTC	TRBV5-3	TRBJ2-7	.	.
CASSLDVAGQETQYF	TGTGCCAGCAGCTTAGACGTTGCAGGACAAGAGACCCAGTACTTC	TRBV7-9	TRBJ2-5	.	.
CASSADREGTEAFF	TGTGCCAGCAGCGCGGACAGGGAGGGCACTGAAGCTTTCTTT	TRBV9	TRBJ1-1	.	TRBD1
CASSFPGGAIAFF	TGTGCCAGCAGCTTCCCGGGGGGGGCGATCGCTTTCTTT	TRBV5-4	TRBJ1-1	.	.
CASSVGGGVLYNEQFF	TGTGCCAGCAGCGTAGGTGGGGGGGTGCTCTACAATGAGCAGTTCTTC	TRBV9	TRBJ2-1	.	TRBD2
CASSLVQGNEQFF	TGTGCCAGCAGCTTAGTCCAGGGCAATGAGCAGTTCTTC	TRBV11-3	TRBJ2-1	.	.
CASSQETHETAKNIQYF	TGTGCCAGCAGCCAGGAGACTCATGAGACGGCCAAAAACATTCAGTACTTC	TRBV4-2	TRBJ2-4	once	.
CASSPRTGGAYEQYF	TGTGCCAGCAGCCCCAGGACAGGGGGGGCGTACGAGCAGTACTTC	TRBV6-6	TRBJ2-7	.	TRBD1
CASSFRTGDHEQYF	TGCGCCAGCAGCTTTAGGACAGGGGACCACGAGCAGTACTTC	TRBV5-1	TRBJ2-7	.	TRBD1
CASSLEGGPVGKLFF	TGTGCCAGCAGCTTAGAAGGAGGCCCCGTTGGAAAACTGTTTTTT	TRBV11-2	TRBJ1-4	.	.
CASAADPGQGWAFF	TGTGCCAGCGCAGCGGACCCGGGACAGGGTTGGGCTTTCTTT	TRBV5-6	TRBJ1-1	.	TRBD1
CASSQTGSEQYF	TGTGCCAGCAGTCAGACAGGGTCGGAGCAGTACTTC	TRBV28	TRBJ2-7	.	TRBD1
CASSDFDSPAAGELFF	TGCGCCAGCAGTGACTTCGACTCCCCAGCCGCCGGGGAGCTGTTTTTT	TRBV10-2	TRBJ2-2	.	.
CSDLAGGQETQYF	TGCAGCGATCTAGCGGGGGGCCAAGAGACCCAGTACTTC	TRBV29-1	TRBJ2-5	.	TRBD2
CASSLLVRGGGLYEQYF	TGTGCCAGCAGTTTGCTCGTGCGGGGGGGCGGACTTTACGAGCAGTACTTC	TRBV28	TRBJ2-7	.	TRBD2
CASSTRDRLYYGYTF	TGTGCCAGCAGCACAAGGGACAGGTTATACTATGGCTACACCTTC	TRBV28	TRBJ1-2	.	TRBD1
CSVDLKGTGGKAFF	TGCAGCGTTGACCTTAAGGGTACAGGGGGAAAAGCTTTCTTT	TRBV29-1	TRBJ1-1	few	TRBD1
CASTEVGARNQPQHF	TGTGCCAGTACGGAAGTTGGGGCCCGGAATCAGCCCCAGCATTTT	TRBV19	TRBJ1-5	few	.
CASSSSGGTTGELFF	TGTGCCAGCAGTTCCTCAGGAGGAACGACCGGGGAGCTGTTTTTT	TRBV6-5	TRBJ2-2	medium-sized	.
CSGKTSGGALEQFF	TGCAGCGGGAAGACTAGCGGGGGGGCACTTGAGCAGTTCTTC	TRBV29-1	TRBJ2-1	.	TRBD2
CASSLGRGWNEQYF	TGTGCCAGCAGTTTGGGACGGGGGTGGAACGAGCAGTACTTC	TRBV27	TRBJ2-7	.	.
CASRIHGNSPLHF	TGTGCCAGCAGAATTCACGGGAATTCACCCCTCCACTTT	TRBV11-2	TRBJ1-6	.	.
CASGTAGASNSPLHF	TGTGCCAGCGGAACAGCGGGGGCGAGTAATTCACCCCTCCACTTT	TRBV5-4	TRBJ1-6	.	.
CASRRGRGAELFGYTF	TGTGCCAGTAGGCGGGGGCGGGGAGCCGAACTATTCGGCTACACCTTC	TRBV19	TRBJ1-2	.	.
CAISEFPGQGYDEQFF	TGTGCCATCAGTGAGTTTCCGGGACAGGGTTACGATGAGCAGTTCTTC	TRBV10-3	TRBJ2-1	.	TRBD1
CASSQGSYNEQFF	TGTGCCAGCAGCCAAGGGAGTTACAATGAGCAGTTCTTC	TRBV7-2	TRBJ2-1	.	.
CSARGGNGANVLTF	TGCAGCGCCCGGGGGGGTAACGGGGCCAACGTCCTGACTTTC	TRBV29-1	TRBJ2-6	once	TRBD2
CASSLLPGLEAFF	TGTGCCAGCAGCTTACTCCCTGGCCTTGAAGCTTTCTTT	TRBV7-9	TRBJ1-1	.	.
CASSFHRGVSYEQYF	TGTGCCAGCAGTTTCCACAGGGGGGTATCCTACGAGCAGTACTTC	TRBV6-5	TRBJ2-7	.	TRBD1
CASSLAGRGQGNTIYF	TGCGCCAGCAGCTTGGCCGGCAGGGGCCAGGGAAACACCATATATTTT	TRBV5-1	TRBJ1-3	.	.
CASSQDPTEGLQHTIYF	TGCGCCAGCAGCCAAGACCCGACCGAGGGACTTCAGCACACCATATATTTT	TRBV4-1	TRBJ1-3	.	.
CASRPTGVGNQPQHF	TGCGCCAGCAGGCCGACAGGGGTTGGCAATCAGCCCCAGCATTTT	TRBV4-1	TRBJ1-5	.	TRBD1
CASSSGEPTPNTEAFF	TGCGCCAGCAGCTCAGGGGAACCGACACCGAACACTGAAGCTTTCTTT	TRBV5-1	TRBJ1-1	.	.
CASSLVEQGAGGTEAFF	TGCGCCAGCAGCTTGGTTGAACAGGGGGCGGGTGGCACTGAAGCTTTCTTT	TRBV5-1	TRBJ1-1	.	TRBD1
CASSPTGGNQPQHF	TGCGCCAGCAGCCCGACAGGGGGCAATCAGCCCCAGCATTTT	TRBV5-1	TRBJ1-5	.	TRBD1
CASSYKGQGAVGYTF	TGTGCCAGCAGTTACAAGGGCCAGGGGGCGGTTGGCTACACCTTC	TRBV6-5	TRBJ1-2	once	TRBD1
CASRPGVSSYEQYF	TGTGCCAGCAGACCGGGAGTTAGCTCCTACGAGCAGTACTTC	TRBV6-5	TRBJ2-7	.	.
CASSLAGSLAAEAFF	TGCGCCAGCAGCTTAGCCGGGTCCCTGGCCGCTGAAGCTTTCTTT	TRBV5-1	TRBJ1-1	few	.
CASSSNRFALYGYTF	TGTGCCAGCAGCTCGAACAGGTTCGCCCTCTATGGCTACACCTTC	TRBV7-9	TRBJ1-2	.	.
CASSTRLAGGLTYEQYF	TGTGCCAGCAGTACCCGACTAGCGGGGGGACTAACCTACGAGCAGTACTTC	TRBV28	TRBJ2-7	.	TRBD2
CASSQAGGLYNEQFF	TGTGCCAGCAGCCAAGCTGGGGGCCTATACAATGAGCAGTTCTTC	TRBV14	TRBJ2-1	.	.
CASSLGALAGGTDTQYF	TGTGCCAGCAGCTTAGGGGCCTTAGCGGGGGGCACAGATACGCAGTATTTT	TRBV7-9	TRBJ2-3	.	TRBD2
CASSQWQGAYEQYF	TGTGCCAGCAGCCAATGGCAGGGGGCCTACGAGCAGTACTTC	TRBV14	TRBJ2-7	.	TRBD1
CATSRDTENSPLHF	TGTGCCACCAGCAGAGATACAGAGAATTCACCCCTCCACTTT	TRBV15	TRBJ1-6	.	.
CASSLDRGTDTQYF	TGTGCCAGCAGCTTGGACAGGGGTACAGATACGCAGTATTTT	TRBV5-4	TRBJ2-3	.	TRBD1
CAGSTDRGTEAFF	TGTGCCGGCAGCACCGACAGGGGCACTGAAGCTTTCTTT	TRBV6-5	TRBJ1-1	.	TRBD1
CASSGRAGTDTQYF	TGTGCCAGCAGTGGCAGGGCGGGCACAGATACGCAGTATTTT	TRBV6-1	TRBJ2-3	.	.
CASSEAAQAGGYEQYF	TGTGCCAGCAGTGAAGCGGCACAGGCAGGGGGATACGAGCAGTACTTC	TRBV6-1	TRBJ2-7	once	TRBD1
CASSPSGDGYEQYF	TGCGCCAGCAGCCCCTCGGGGGACGGCTACGAGCAGTACTTC	TRBV5-1	TRBJ2-7	.	.
CASSYGQGSVYGYTF	TGTGCCAGCAGCTACGGACAGGGGAGTGTCTATGGCTACACCTTC	TRBV5-5	TRBJ1-2	.	TRBD1
CASRGQGRNEQFF	TGCGCCAGCAGAGGACAGGGAAGGAATGAGCAGTTCTTC	TRBV4-1	TRBJ2-1	.	TRBD1
CASRDTTDTQYF	TGTGCCAGCCGGGACACCACAGATACGCAGTATTTT	TRBV10-3	TRBJ2-3	.	.
CASSLGRPGMNTEAFF	TGTGCCAGCAGCTTAGGTCGGCCAGGGATGAACACTGAAGCTTTCTTT	TRBV7-8	TRBJ1-1	.	.
CAWTGTGLYEQYF	TGTGCCTGGACCGGGACAGGGCTTTACGAGCAGTACTTC	TRBV30	TRBJ2-7	.	TRBD1
CASSSWTGQGSPGANVLTF	TGTGCCAGCAGTTCATGGACGGGACAGGGTTCCCCTGGGGCCAACGTCCTGACTTTC	TRBV13	TRBJ2-6	.	TRBD1